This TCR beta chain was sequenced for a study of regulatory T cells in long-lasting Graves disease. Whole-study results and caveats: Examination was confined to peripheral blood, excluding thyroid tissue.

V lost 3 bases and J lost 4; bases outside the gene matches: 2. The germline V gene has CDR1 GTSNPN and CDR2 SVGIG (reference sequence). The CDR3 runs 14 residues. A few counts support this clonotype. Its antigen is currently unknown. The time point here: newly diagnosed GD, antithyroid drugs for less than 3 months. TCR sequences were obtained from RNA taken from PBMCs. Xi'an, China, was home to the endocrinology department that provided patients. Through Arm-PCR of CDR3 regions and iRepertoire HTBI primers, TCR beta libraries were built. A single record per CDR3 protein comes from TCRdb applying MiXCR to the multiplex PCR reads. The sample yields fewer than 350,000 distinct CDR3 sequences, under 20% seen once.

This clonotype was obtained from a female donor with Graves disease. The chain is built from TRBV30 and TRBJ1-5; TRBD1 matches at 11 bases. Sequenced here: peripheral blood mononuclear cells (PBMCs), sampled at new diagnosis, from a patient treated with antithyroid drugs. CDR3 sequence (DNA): TGTGCCTGGAGGGGACAGGGGGGAAATCAGCCCCAGCATTTT. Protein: CAWRGQGGNQPQHF.